This TCR beta chain was identified in a study of OX40 agonist ivuxolimab in advanced cancers. The study, taken as a whole, reports: Nonresponders included some who also had low normalized T-cell clonal expansion. CD8+ T cells were the subset that, on average, had more expanded clones than CD4+.

As to this clone: The antigen remains unidentified.

Generated by immunoSEQ multiplex PCR, the TCRdb table keeps only in-frame clones and is missing some. This sample has some 130,000 clones, with just over 90% found just once. Germline CDR1 SGHTS, CDR2 YDEGEE. V shed 1 base, J shed 9 bases, and the junction held 11 bases outside the gene matches. This CDR3 comprises 17 residues. Sequences were derived from CD4+ or CD8+ T cells sorted from blood, sampled in a trial of the OX40 agonist ivuxolimab. The J gene is TRBJ1-5, the V gene TRBV5-8, with 12 bases that match TRBD1. This clonotype originated in an adult with an advanced solid tumor such as melanoma, head and neck, liver or kidney cancer. The CDR3 is CASSLFGTGGPNGPQHF. CDR3 DNA sequence: TGTGCCAGCAGCTTGTTTGGGACAGGGGGCCCTAATGGGCCCCAGCATTTT.